This T cell receptor (beta chain) was captured by sequencing in a study of radiation and T cells in renal cell carcinoma (dated by TCRdb to 2018 to 2020). With respect to the entire study: Samples were obtained from a clinical trial, in which 15 Gy stereotactic body radiation therapy was delivered to primary renal cell carcinomas and nephrectomy was performed 4 weeks later. In the 55 or so samples combined, roughly 4.4 million unique CDR3 nucleotide sequences were found, encoding approximately 2,900,000 unique CDR3 amino acid sequences. In total, 50 to 55 samples underwent TCR beta sequencing: some 25 tumors plus 27 peripheral blood samples. The paper as a whole reports these results and caveats: Effects of radiation dose or scheduling on the TCR repertoire could not be addressed with the single-armed trial design. In blood, the top tumor clonotypes increased from baseline to 2 weeks after radiation and then shrank by 4 weeks, which suggests a temporary expansion of tumor-resident clones. Dynamics of the blood repertoire were not tracked past 4 weeks after treatment. Because no pretreatment tumor biopsies were available, whether clonotypes were present in the tumor at baseline could not be determined.

The time point label of this sample denotes: baseline pretreatment blood. Taken with the paper, the label for treatment or condition translates to: 15 Gy SBRT to primary tumor, nephrectomy 4 weeks later. To follow tumor-enriched clonotypes, serial peripheral blood was collected from radiation-treated patients at baseline and at 2 weeks and 4 weeks after SBRT. Renal cell carcinoma with clear cell pathology was present in all patients. Genomic DNA for TCR sequencing was prepared using the QIAamp DNA Blood Mini Kit (Qiagen). Samples were included in the analyses only if all quality control checks were passed. TCR beta libraries were generated from genomic DNA with the immunoSEQ kit, following the manufacturer's recommendations. For library preparation, a first multiplex PCR was performed with proprietary primers, followed by a second PCR in which unique barcodes were added, and bead cleanups were performed after each round. A positive control reaction and a negative control reaction, both provided in the kit, were run with every batch of samples. The final libraries were assessed on an Agilent 4200 TapeStation D1000 ScreenTape, pooled by volume, and quantified by qPCR. Sequencing ran on an Illumina NextSeq500 with a MidOutput 150-cycle cartridge, using 156 Read1 and 15 Index1 cycles with kit custom primers. The pooled library was loaded at roughly 0.93 pM, with a 20% PhiX control spiked in. Per the original workflow: Vendor-processed data were analyzed in R, and a clonotype was defined as all T cells sharing the same CDR3 nucleotide sequence. In the clone abundance analyses, frequencies in each sample were normalized to that sample's 10,000 most abundant clones. Public T cell clones, averaging fewer than five per sample, were removed before analysis. An abundance difference of at least 32-fold between compartments was the criterion for calling clonotypes tumor-enriched or baseline blood-enriched. A beta-binomial differential abundance model was used to identify clonotypes that were expanded or contracted between blood time points. Similarity between tumor and blood repertoires was quantified using the Baroni-Urbani and Buser coefficient, and groups were compared with two-tailed Wilcoxon tests in R. The table was pulled from immuneACCESS by TCRdb, which kept in-frame rearrangements only. Such tables lose some clones; where checked, under half of the loss comes from unresolved V genes, and the rest has no known cause. V and J calls and clone size are copied from that table; D and trimming were computed from the DNA. This sample comprises some 100,000 clones, about 79% of them detected only once. The ten largest clonotypes hold roughly 6.1% of the sample.

This clone was observed a single time. The target of this receptor is not known. The sample holds no much larger clone one base away, and base qualities are not on file. From the cysteine up to the phenylalanine, the CDR3 has a length of 13 residues. Only the CDR3 DNA is retained, 39 bases long and in frame from the first base. Per the germline V gene, SQVTM is the CDR1 and ANQGSEA is the CDR2. At the junction V is shortened by 6 bases and J by 1 base, with 11 bases in between. This clonotype was obtained from a man aged 55 to 70 with renal cell carcinoma. The sequenced sample was blood, obtained from a patient whose treatment included radiotherapy and nephrectomy. Recombination joined TRBV29-1 with TRBJ2-3; there is no confident call for the D gene. The CDR3 corresponds to CSVRIDGTDTQYF. The sequence in DNA is TGCAGCGTGAGGATAGATGGCACAGATACGCAGTATTTT.